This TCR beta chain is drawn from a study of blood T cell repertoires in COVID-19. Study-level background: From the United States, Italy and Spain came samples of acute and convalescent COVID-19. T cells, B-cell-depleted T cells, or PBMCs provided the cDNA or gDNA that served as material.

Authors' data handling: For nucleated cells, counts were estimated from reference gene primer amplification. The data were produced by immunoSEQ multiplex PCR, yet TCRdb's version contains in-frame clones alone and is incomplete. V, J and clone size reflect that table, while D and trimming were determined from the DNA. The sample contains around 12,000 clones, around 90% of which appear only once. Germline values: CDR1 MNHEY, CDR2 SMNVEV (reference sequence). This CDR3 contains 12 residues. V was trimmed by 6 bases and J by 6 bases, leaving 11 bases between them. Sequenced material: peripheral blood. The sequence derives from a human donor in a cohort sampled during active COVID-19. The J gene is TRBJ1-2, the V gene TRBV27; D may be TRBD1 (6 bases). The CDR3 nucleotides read TGTGCCAGCAGGGGGGCAGGGGATGGCTACACCTTC. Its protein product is CASRGAGDGYTF.